This T cell receptor (beta chain) emerged from a study of blood T cell repertoires in COVID-19 (dated by TCRdb to 2018 to 2020). In the study overall: Samples covering the acute and convalescent phases of COVID-19 were provided by collaborators in the United States, Italy and Spain. The material from the prospective study consisted of cDNA or gDNA derived from T cells, B-cell-depleted T cells, or PBMCs. Subjects who had been exposed to COVID-19, were actively infected with it, or had recovered from it provided the deeply sampled blood TCRbeta repertoires that made up the dataset. The repertoires were made available in a free public database intended to serve as a resource for research on the immune response to SARS-CoV-2. The samples were drawn from two sources: the first 160 participants of the ongoing ImmuneRACE study, and 1,200 or so subjects contributed by 6 global collaborators. Sample metadata almost always included a de-identified subject ID, COVID-19 status, age in years and sex. Where available, HLA class I and class II types were obtained from metadata supplied by the sample provider rather than from assay-based typing. What the study reported, not specific to this receptor: How much clinical and demographic metadata was included differed by source and by participant, and the metadata was provided uncurated.

V lost 5 bases and J lost 1 base; the stretch between them is 11 bases long. CDR1 and CDR2 were assigned from the germline V gene as SQVTM and ANQGSEA. Its CDR3 holds 13 amino acids, cysteine through phenylalanine. Left in the record is the CDR3 DNA by itself, 39 bases read in frame from the first base. Participants in the prospective study were aged about 18 to 90 years, lived in under 30 United States geographic areas, and enrolled through a virtual design. In the prospective study, cohorts were assigned on the basis of participant-reported clinical history obtained from a screening survey and a study questionnaire. Recovered participants in ImmuneRACE Cohort 3 were defined as having two consecutive negative NP/OP PCR tests, clearance from a healthcare professional, or resolution of symptoms. Each participant in the prospective study had whole blood, serum and a nasopharyngeal or oropharyngeal swab collected by mobile phlebotomists. Prospective study participants could optionally give additional blood draws and questionnaires over an approximately two-month period. Before DNA extraction, prospective study blood samples were shipped either frozen or at room temperature.

Remarks on this clone: The target of this receptor is not known. It has no much larger one-base neighbor in the sample; base qualities were not kept.

The immunoSEQ Assay, a bias-controlled multiplex PCR, was used to amplify TCRbeta CDR3 regions from genomic DNA. From the authors' description of their analysis: Within the assay, amplification of reference gene primers was used to estimate how many nucleated cells each sample contained. Sequence reads were collapsed and filtered to measure the absolute abundance of every unique TCRbeta CDR3 rearrangement. For each sample, productive Simpson clonality was calculated as the square root of Simpson's diversity index over productive rearrangements. TCRdb mirrors the immuneACCESS table, restricted to in-frame sequences. Some clones are absent from its copies; in checked studies, under half trace to an unresolved V gene, and the reason for the others is unknown. V and J calls and clone size are copied from that table; D and trimming were computed from the DNA. The sample table shows 190,000 or so clones, and roughly 90% are seen once. 2% to 2.5% of the sample is taken by the ten largest.

The rearrangement joined TRBV29-1 to TRBJ1-1; a confident D gene designation cannot be given. Sequencing was carried out using PBMCs or T cells enriched from blood (not recorded which). The TCR was taken from a woman aged 25-40 years who had recovered from COVID-19. CDR3 sequence: CSVRERANTEAFF. The DNA sequence is TGCAGCGTTCGAGAGAGGGCGAACACTGAAGCTTTCTTT.